The 15 T cell receptor beta chains presented below share a single source sample, sequenced in a study of blood T cell repertoires in COVID-19. Sequencing was performed with immunoSEQ multiplex PCR; in TCRdb, only in-frame clones are kept and a portion is missing. This sample has roughly 150,000 clones, with 75% to 85% found just once. The specimen sequenced was peripheral blood. The receptors were gathered from a woman aged 45-65 years with acute or convalescent COVID-19.

In regard to this clone: Other DNA sequences in this specimen translate into the identical CDR3. The genes are TRBV7-3 and TRBJ1-1; a weak D match, TRBD1 (6 bases). The V end was cut by 4 bases, the J end by 1 base, with 7 bases between. This CDR3 comprises 13 residues. The germline CDR1 and CDR2 sequences are SGHTA and FQGTGA. The CDR3 sequence: CASSSDRNTEAFF. The CDR3 DNA is TGTGCCAGCAGCTCGGACAGGAACACTGAAGCTTTCTTT.

As to this clone: The junction differs from germline at one of its ends, possibly a read error. The V gene is TRBV7-9, the J gene TRBJ1-5; D uncertain. This CDR3 is 12 amino acids long. The germline V gene encodes CDR1 SEHNR and CDR2 FQNEAQ (reference sequence). CDR3 residues: CASSLDGQPQHF. CDR3 bases: TGTGCCAGCAGTTTAGACGGTCAGCCCCAGCATTTT.

This clone occurred a few times. J is TRBJ2-5 and V is TRBV9; D unresolved. Trimming pared 3 bases from V and 9 bases from J, leaving 9 bases between. The CDR3 loop spans 11 amino acids. Germline lookup yields CDR1 SGDLS and CDR2 YYNGEE. CDR3 loop: CASSDREAQYF. The DNA for the CDR3 is TGTGCCAGCAGCGACCGCGAGGCCCAGTACTTC.

V gene TRBV12-3 or TRBV12-4 combines with J gene TRBJ2-7; D not resolved. Trimming shortened V by 4 bases and J by 0 bases, and 4 bases separated the two germline ends. This CDR3 is built from 12 residues. Written as DNA, the CDR3 is TGTGCCAGCAGTTACAACTCCTACGAGCAGTACTTC. This codes for CASSYNSYEQYF.

The chain joins TRBV7-4 to TRBJ1-5, with D possibly being TRBD1 (5 bases). CDR1 and CDR2 (germline): SGHVT, SQSDAQ. Trimming removed 3 bases at V and 0 bases at J, with 9 bases between. The CDR3 contains 15 residues. The CDR3, as DNA: TGTGCCAGCAGCTTCTACAGGATTAGCAATCAGCCCCAGCATTTT. It yields the protein CASSFYRISNQPQHF.

This clone was recorded once. The chain uses TRBV4-3 and TRBJ1-3; a possible D gene is TRBD1 (5 bases). Germline-derived CDR1 and CDR2 are LGHNA and YSLEER. Trimming took 0 bases from V and 1 from J, leaving 16 bases between them. CDR3 length: 18 residues. The CDR3 is CASSQDGGEGRSGNTIYF. As DNA, the CDR3 is TGCGCCAGCAGCCAAGATGGGGGGGAAGGCCGGTCTGGAAACACCATATATTTT.

V gene TRBV11-2 combines with J gene TRBJ2-5, with 8 nucleotides matching TRBD1. V lost 8 bases and J lost 6; bases outside the gene matches: 14. The germline CDR1 and CDR2 sequences are SGHAT and FQNNGV. This CDR3 region has 15 residues. In DNA form, the CDR3 reads TGTGCCAGCTCAGGAGGACAGGGAATGTTACAGACCCAGTACTTC. It encodes CASSGGQGMLQTQYF.

This clone showed up just once. The chain carries TRBV4-3 and TRBJ2-7; 9 nucleotides line up with TRBD1. CDR3 size: 15 residues. Per germline, CDR1 LGHNA and CDR2 YSLEER. The J segment lost 5 bases and the V segment lost 4 bases, leaving 9 bases of the junction unmatched. CDR3: CASSLGTGGGNEQYF. The CDR3 bases are TGCGCCAGCAGCCTCGGTACAGGGGGCGGGAACGAGCAGTACTTC.

There are a few counts of this clone. J is TRBJ1-1 and V is TRBV6-6, with unresolved D. Germline V gene sequence: CDR1 MNHNY, CDR2 SVGAGI (reference sequence). The CDR3 covers 14 residues. V was clipped by 6 bases and J by 3 bases, with 14 bases between them. CDR3 in DNA: TGTGCCAGCAGCTCCCCACAGAGACACACTGAAGCTTTCTTT. Translating gives CASSSPQRHTEAFF.

The V gene is TRBV7-9, the J gene TRBJ2-1, with 12 bases fitting TRBD2. This CDR3 region has 15 residues. CDR1 is SEHNR and CDR2 is FQNEAQ in the germline V gene (reference sequence). V shed 2 bases, J shed 7 bases, and the junction held 3 bases outside the gene matches. In DNA, the CDR3 is TGTGCCAGCAGCTTAACCACTAGCGGGGGGAATGAGCAGTTCTTC. It codes for CASSLTTSGGNEQFF.

This clone has only one observation. This chain connects TRBV19 to TRBJ1-3; possibly TRBD1 for D (6 bases). Trimming left V 5 bases short and J 4 bases short, with 18 bases between. CDR1 and CDR2 (germline): LNHDA, SQIVND (reference sequence). The CDR3 has 16 amino acids. CDR3 DNA sequence: TGTGCCAGTAGTCGCACACACAGGGTTGGCGGAAACACCATATATTTT. Translated, it gives CASSRTHRVGGNTIYF. Full variable domain (missing parts from reference TRBV19 and TRBJ1-3): DGGITQSPKYLFRKEGQNVTLSCEQNLNHDAMYWYRQDPGQGLRLIYYSQIVNDFQKGDIAEGYSVSREKKESFPLTVTSAQKNPTAFYLCASSRTHRVGGNTIYFGEGSWLTVV.

The rearrangement joins TRBV2 to TRBJ2-5; 10 bases fit TRBD1. The CDR3 runs to 15 residues. V shed 4 bases and J 5 bases; nucleotides not matched to a gene: 7. Germline lookup yields CDR1 SNHLY and CDR2 FYNNEI. CDR3 amino acids: CASSGGDRGWETQYF. The CDR3 coding sequence is TGTGCCAGCAGTGGGGGGGACAGGGGATGGGAGACCCAGTACTTC. Filled out from reference TRBV2 and TRBJ2-5, the complete variable domain reads EPEVTQTPSHQVTQMGQEVILRCVPISNHLYFYWYRQILGQKVEFLVSFYNNEISEKSEIFDDQFSVERPDGSNFTLKIRSTKLEDSAMYFCASSGGDRGWETQYFGPGTRLLVL.

V gene TRBV5-1 combines with J gene TRBJ2-3; 12 bases are shared with TRBD2. J was trimmed by 6 bases and V by 3 bases; bases with no gene match: 5. The CDR3 consists of 15 residues. Per germline, CDR1 SGHRS and CDR2 YFSETQ. DNA of the CDR3: TGCGCCAGCAGCTCGCTAGCGGGGGGGGAGGATACGCAGTATTTT. Translation: CASSSLAGGEDTQYF.

The chain couples TRBV28 to TRBJ1-3; tentative D call: TRBD1 (5 bases). There are 15 residues in the CDR3. The V and J ends lost 6 bases and 0 bases respectively, with 12 bases between them. The germline gives CDR1 MDHEN, CDR2 SYDVKM. CDR3 amino acids: CASSRQSGSGNTIYF. The CDR3 bases are TGTGCCAGCAGCCGACAGTCAGGCTCTGGAAACACCATATATTTT.

The J gene is TRBJ1-2, the V gene TRBV2; D unresolved. The V end was cut by 3 bases, the J end by 8 bases, with 4 bases between. CDR3 length: 10 amino acids. CDR1 and CDR2 (germline): SNHLY, FYNNEI. The DNA for the CDR3 is TGTGCCAGCAGTGAGAGCGGCTACACCTTC. Amino acids: CASSESGYTF.